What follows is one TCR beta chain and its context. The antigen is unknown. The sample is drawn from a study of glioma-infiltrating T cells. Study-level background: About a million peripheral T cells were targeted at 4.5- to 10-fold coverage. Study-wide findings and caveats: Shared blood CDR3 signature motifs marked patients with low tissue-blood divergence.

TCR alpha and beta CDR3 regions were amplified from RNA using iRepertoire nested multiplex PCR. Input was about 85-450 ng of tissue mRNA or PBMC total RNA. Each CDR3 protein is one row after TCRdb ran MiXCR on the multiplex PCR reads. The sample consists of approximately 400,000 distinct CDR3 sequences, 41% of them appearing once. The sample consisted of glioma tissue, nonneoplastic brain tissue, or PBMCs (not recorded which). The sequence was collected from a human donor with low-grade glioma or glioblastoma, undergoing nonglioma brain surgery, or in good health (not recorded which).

The CDR3 nucleotides are TGTGCCACCAGTGACCCGGGGGCAGGGCGAGACGAGCAGTACTTC. As protein: CATSDPGAGRDEQYF. The chain employs TRBV24-1 and TRBJ2-7; D is possibly TRBD1 or TRBD2 (6 bases each). V lost 4 bases and J lost 5, with 17 bases in between. From germline, CDR1 is KGHDR and CDR2 SFDVKD. This CDR3 has 15 residues.